The entry below describes one T cell receptor beta chain. These data belong to a study of Ad26.COV2.S vaccination and SARS-CoV-2 variants. The V gene end was trimmed by 6 bases and the J gene end by 3 bases; junction bases not matched to a gene: 1. This CDR3 region has 12 residues. The germline V gene has CDR1 SNHLY and CDR2 FYNNEI. Treatment described: approximately 18 received Ad26.COV2.S at low or high dose, single or two shots; roughly five received placebo; per-sample allocation not given. On day 63 after the first injection, vaccine and placebo recipients gave samples. Clones were sequenced by immunoSEQ multiplex PCR, and TCRdb holds only the in-frame ones, with some missing. Of about 400,000 clones in the sample, 75% to 90% are singletons; the top ten hold approximately 1.9%.

Sequences were derived from peripheral blood, sampled in a trial of Ad26.COV2.S vaccine versus placebo. The chain recombines TRBV2 with TRBJ2-7, with 8 positions matching TRBD1. The clonotype originates from a person between 18 and 60 years old who received the Ad26.COV2.S COVID-19 vaccine or a placebo. The CDR3 DNA follows: TGTGCCAGCAGGGACAGGGTCTACGAGCAGTACTTC. It specifies CASRDRVYEQYF.